This TCR beta chain appears in the sequencing data of a study of T cells in Graves' hyperthyroidism and ophthalmopathy. Deletions cut 5 bases from V and 0 bases from J, with 5 bases between. Per germline, CDR1 MNHEY and CDR2 SVGEGT. The CDR3 contains 14 residues. Researchers took RNA transcripts and amplified the TCR beta CDR3 regions from them. The TCR CDR3 first-round RT-PCR relied on the HTBI primer set. Each CDR3 protein is one row after TCRdb ran MiXCR on the multiplex PCR reads. In the table there are hundreds of thousands of distinct CDR3 sequences, just under 20% of which are singletons. Specimen: blood. The gene calls are TRBV6-2 or TRBV6-3 and TRBJ2-6; D remains unclear. The clonotype comes from a man aged 40-49 years with Graves' ophthalmopathy. In nucleotides, the CDR3 is TGTGCCAGCAGTGGCCACTCTGGGGCCAACGTCCTGACTTTC. It encodes CASSGHSGANVLTF.